The entry below describes one TCR beta chain. This sample stems from a study of control samples from healthy donors and cancer patients. Produced via immunoSEQ multiplex PCR; TCRdb's table is partial and in-frame only. The repertoire holds tens of thousands of clones, with roughly nine tenths as singletons. Germline V CDR1 and CDR2: MNHNS, SASEGT. The CDR3 is 16 residues long. With V trimmed by 4 bases and J by 5 bases, 9 bases remained unmatched. The receptor was derived from a woman in her fifties or sixties with colorectal cancer. V is TRBV6-1 and J is TRBJ2-2; 8 nucleotides line up with TRBD1. The specimen sequenced was PBMCs. This CDR3 is CASSATGASLTGELFF. As DNA, the CDR3 is TGTGCCAGCAGTGCGACAGGGGCCTCTTTAACCGGGGAGCTGTTTTTT.